Below are 6 T cell receptor beta chains sequenced from a single sample in a study of T cells after yellow fever vaccination. TCRdb fed the 5' RACE reads into MiXCR, producing one record per CDR3 protein. This sample carries approximately 160,000 distinct CDR3 sequences, around 9.7% of them seen once, and the ten largest clones take about a third. The source material was CD8+ T cells sorted from PBMCs, sampled 45 days after the yellow fever booster vaccination. The receptors originated from a man aged 18 to 29 who received the YFV17D yellow fever vaccine.

The genes are TRBV12-3 or TRBV12-4 and TRBJ2-2; D is unclear. The CDR3 is 12 residues long. Trimming removed 3 bases from V and 8 bases from J, with 7 bases in between. The CDR3 here is CASSFILGELFF. DNA of the CDR3: TGTGCCAGCAGTTTCATATTGGGGGAGCTGTTTTTT.

Here the CDR3 reads CASSKRGRPSPLHF. As DNA, the CDR3 is TGTGCCAGCAGCAAACGAGGCAGACCATCACCCCTCCACTTT. V gene TRBV21-1 combines with J gene TRBJ1-6. TRBV21-1 is shown as a pseudogene. CDR3 size: 14 residues.

The chain recombines TRBV6-5 with TRBJ2-3; D not certain. The CDR3 is made up of 13 amino acids. The germline CDR1 and CDR2 sequences are MNHEY and SVGAGI. Trimming stripped 2 bases from V and 5 bases from J, with 8 bases between. The chain's CDR3 is CASSYATLDTQYF. For the CDR3, the DNA is TGTGCCAGCAGTTACGCCACGTTAGATACGCAGTATTTT.

The chain links TRBV29-1 to TRBJ2-7; no clear D. This CDR3 contains 12 residues. Trimming removed 4 bases from V and 2 bases from J, with 9 bases in between. Germline V CDR1 and CDR2: SQVTM, ANQGSEA. CDR3 residues: CSVGLTAYEQYF. CDR3 nucleotide sequence: TGCAGCGTTGGACTGACGGCCTACGAGCAGTACTTC.

The V call is TRBV7-3, the J call TRBJ2-2, with 8 bases fitting TRBD1. The CDR3 runs to 15 residues. Germline lookup yields CDR1 SGHTA and CDR2 FQGTGA. The J segment lost 5 bases and the V segment lost 4 bases, leaving 6 bases of the junction unmatched. CDR3 loop: CASSSTGAVTGELFF. The DNA for the CDR3 is TGTGCCAGCAGCTCGACAGGGGCCGTTACCGGGGAGCTGTTTTTT.

The sample holds a few counts of this clonotype. The V and J genes are TRBV19 and TRBJ2-1; TRBD2 aligns across 11 bases. The germline V gene encodes CDR1 LNHDA and CDR2 SQIVND (reference sequence). The CDR3 contains 14 residues. V was clipped by 5 bases and J by 6 bases; unmatched bases: 3. This chain's CDR3 is CASSPGTSGNEQFF. CDR3 nucleotide sequence: TGTGCCAGTAGTCCTGGGACTAGCGGCAATGAGCAGTTCTTC.